These 12 T cell receptor beta chains originate from one sample sequenced in a study of tumor and adjacent non-tumor tissue in lung cancer (dated by TCRdb to the late 2010s). RNA was isolated from bulk unsorted tissue, and RNA quality was assessed with a NanoDrop ND-1000 and an Agilent 2100. Receptor amplification or capture employed multiplex PCR. Sequencing used an Illumina HiSeq 2500. TCRbeta libraries were constructed through three rounds of nested PCR with primers (Table S4) according to protocols adapted from ARM-PCR. Through fastp at Q25 and MiXCR, TCRdb rebuilt clones from the public reads, retaining in-frame beta chains. CDR3 protein sequences are deduplicated, and each keeps its most common genes and DNA. The sample table holds approximately 79,000 distinct CDR3 sequences, of which 55% to 80% were seen once. The ten largest make up approximately 10% of the sample. The sample was lung tumor tissue. The receptor source for this set is a woman aged 40 to 49 with non-small cell lung cancer.

This clonotype was seen a single time. The chain couples TRBV5-4 to TRBJ2-3, with 8 nucleotides matching TRBD1. Germline-derived CDR1 and CDR2 are SGHNT and YYREEE (reference sequence). The CDR3 runs 18 residues. V lost 3 bases to trimming and J lost 2 bases; unmatched junction nucleotides: 14. CDR3 bases: TGTGCCAGCAGCTCGGTCCCCTTAGTGACAGGGGACACAGATACGCAGTATTTT. Translated: CASSSVPLVTGDTDTQYF.

As for this clonotype: A junction end diverges from the germline sequence, so it may reflect a read error. The chain combines TRBV5-1 with TRBJ2-3, with D perhaps TRBD2 (5 bases). The CDR3 is 16 amino acids. Looked up from germline, CDR1 is SGHRS and CDR2 is YFSETQ. CDR3: CTSSRGGSAVANTQYF. The CDR3 region has the DNA TGCACCAGCAGCCGGGGTGGGAGCGCTGTAGCTAATACGCAGTATTTT.

This clonotype came up many times. The gene calls are TRBV5-1 and TRBJ2-7; TRBD1 agrees at 7 bases. V dropped 4 bases and J dropped 1; count of bases not matched to a gene: 5. Germline values: CDR1 SGHRS, CDR2 YFSETQ. The CDR3 spans 14 residues. The CDR3 reads CASSTQGPSYEQYF. DNA of the CDR3: TGCGCCAGCAGCACACAGGGGCCTTCCTACGAGCAGTACTTC.

Worth noting for this clonotype: This may be a read error, as it is one base from a much larger clone. This sequence joins TRBV12-3 or TRBV12-4 and TRBJ2-2; D is unresolved. The CDR3 is made up of 13 amino acids. The CDR3 bases are TGTGCCAACAGTTGGGGTTGGACCGGGGAGCTGTTTTTT. Its protein is CANSWGWTGELFF.

The gene calls are TRBV6-1 and TRBJ1-5; 7 bases are shared with TRBD1. The CDR3 spans 15 residues. The J segment lost 13 bases and the V segment lost 4 bases, leaving 16 bases of the junction unmatched. CDR1 MNHNS and CDR2 SASEGT come from the germline V gene. In DNA form, the CDR3 reads TGTGCCAGCAGTGTAGGGGGCTCGGGCAATCAGTCGCAGCATTTT. This gives the protein CASSVGGSGNQSQHF.

To note about this clonotype: This may be a read error: a much more frequent sequence differs by one nucleotide. The chain links TRBV5-1 to TRBJ1-1; no definite D call. Germline V gene sequence: CDR1 SGHRS, CDR2 YFSETQ. The CDR3 contains 15 residues. V gave up 3 bases and J gave up 0 bases, with 12 bases separating them. CDR3 residues: CASSSSAGMNTEAFF. Here the CDR3 DNA reads TGCGCCAGCAGCTCCTCGGCAGGCATGAACACTGAAGCTTTCTTT.

This clonotype was seen a single time. The chain employs TRBV6-1 and TRBJ2-5; no firm D call. Germline-derived CDR1 and CDR2 are MNHNS and SASEGT. Trimming removed 1 base at V and 2 bases at J, with 11 bases between. The CDR3 runs 15 residues. The DNA of the CDR3 is TGTGCCAGCAGTGAAGTGCTTGCAGTACAAGAGACCCAGTACTTC. This gives the protein CASSEVLAVQETQYF.

V gene TRBV11-2 combines with J gene TRBJ1-2; 7 nucleotides agree with TRBD1. This CDR3 is built from 12 residues. Germline trimming cut 10 bases from V and 11 bases from J; bases unmatched to any gene: 13. Per the germline V gene, CDR1 is SGHAT and CDR2 is FQNNGV. CDR3 bases: TGTGCCAACAACTTCGGACAGGCCGGATACACCTTC. Its protein product is CANNFGQAGYTF.

V usage is TRBV20-1 and J usage is TRBJ2-7, with D possibly TRBD2 on 5 matching bases. There are 13 residues in the CDR3. CDR1 and CDR2 (germline): DFQATT, SNEGSKA (reference sequence). Trimming pared 3 bases from V and 4 bases from J, leaving 13 bases between. The CDR3 bases are TGCAGTGCTAGTGCGCCTAGCACTTACGAGCAGTACTTC. Translation gives CSASAPSTYEQYF.

Worth noting for this clonotype: No conserved phenylalanine or tryptophan ends this CDR3, so it is likely a read error. This chain joins TRBV11-2 and TRBJ2-7; no firm D call. Germline CDR1 reads SGHAT; CDR2 reads FQNNGV. This CDR3 comprises 13 residues. V was clipped by 5 bases and J by 3 bases, with 11 bases between them. This CDR3 is CASSIVDRYEQYL. The CDR3 DNA is TGTGCCAGCAGCATAGTAGACCGCTACGAGCAGTACCTC.

The table lists this clonotype with many counts. The chain couples TRBV20-1 to TRBJ1-4, with D uncertain. V dropped 3 bases and J dropped 4 bases, with 6 bases sitting between them. Germline values: CDR1 DFQATT, CDR2 SNEGSKA (reference sequence). The CDR3 contains 12 residues. CDR3 nucleotide sequence: TGCAGTGCTAGTTCTGGTAATGAAAAACTGTTTTTT. Its protein product is CSASSGNEKLFF.

With regard to this clonotype: Compared with germline, one end of the junction differs, possibly owing to a read error. The V call is TRBV6-6, the J call TRBJ1-5, with 12 bases lining up with TRBD1. Germline V lookup: CDR1 MNHNY, CDR2 SVGAGI (reference sequence). The CDR3 loop spans 16 amino acids. CDR3 coding DNA: TGTGCCAGCAGTGCCGGGACAGGGGGCGTCTTGGGGCCCCAATATTTT. It yields the protein CASSAGTGGVLGPQYF.